This TCR beta chain emerged from a study of blood T cells in healthy people across ages. V was pared by 2 bases and J by 4 bases, with 8 bases of the junction left unmatched. The CDR3 totals 16 residues. Germline CDR1 reads LNHNV; CDR2 reads YYDKDF (reference sequence). Combining a sample-barcoded 5' primer with a J-beta primer mix, a second PCR ran for 7 to 11 cycles. TCRdb ran MiXCR on the 5' RACE reads and lists one entry per CDR3 protein. The sample consists of fewer than 1,200,000 distinct CDR3 sequences, around 27% of them appearing once. This clonotype was counted only a few times. These data were also reused for a study on T cells of mothers and their children. That source reports: Sample barcodes plus 2-4 random nucleotides came from the M1S primer. Per mother, over 9 million TCR beta CDR3 reads were obtained; per child, 2.5 million to 3.5 million. Biologically related mothers and children overlapped slightly more than unrelated pairs, a non-significant difference.

This TCR derives from a girl aged 2 to 10 in good health. The chain carries TRBV15 and TRBJ1-5, with 7 bases matching TRBD1. The specimen was blood. Here the CDR3 DNA reads TGTGCCACCAGCAGATCACAGGGGAGTAGGAATCAGCCCCAGCATTTT. It encodes CATSRSQGSRNQPQHF.